This T cell receptor beta chain emerged from a study of T-cell memory formation after mild COVID-19 (dated by TCRdb to 2020 to 2023). The study in broad terms: TCR sequence clusters from the two donors were found to be largely donor specific. T-cell clones expanding and contracting after mild COVID-19 in two donors were tracked by longitudinal TCRalpha and TCRbeta repertoire sequencing. Two young, previously healthy adult volunteers, one female and one male, were included in the cohort. Study-wide conclusions, independent of this receptor: Clones that contracted from day 15 to 85 showed balanced CD4/CD8 phenotypes, whereas a second wave of clones that expanded from day 15 to 37 leaned towards CD4+. Contracting CD4+ clones appeared mostly in the CM and EM memory subsets, whereas CD8+ clones were enriched in EMRA. The study covered only a couple of mild cases, and larger cohorts including severe cases with pre-infection samples were considered necessary. Some responding clones were detected in pre-infection memory, suggesting pre-existing cross-reactive memory T cells joined the SARS-CoV-2 response. SARS-CoV-2 specificity of the second-wave clones peaking on day 37 was not confirmed.

Sequencing was performed on an Illumina NovaSeq 6000. TCRalpha and TCRbeta cDNA libraries were constructed by 5'RACE with constant-segment primers, with sample barcodes and unique molecular identifiers being introduced. Trizol reagent was used to extract RNA from every sample. Libraries were amplified in two PCR steps, with a second sample barcode and Illumina TruSeq adapters added in the second step. Sequencing of the libraries was done on an Illumina NovaSeq, producing 2 x 150 bp paired-end reads. Under the source paper's analysis protocol: Demultiplexing of reads and collapsing into UMI-guided consensus sequences were performed with migec v1.2.7. With mixcr v2.1.11, UMI consensuses were aligned to TRA and TRB V and J templates and assembled into clonotypes. A clonotype was counted as expanded or contracted only if both edgeR and NoisET called the change significant, with noise models trained on biological replicates. For edgeR calls, the thresholds were a false discovery rate-adjusted p below 0.01 and a log2 fold-change of 1. As an exploratory analysis of dynamics, PCA with hierarchical clustering was applied to max-normalized trajectories of the 1000 most abundant clonotypes. The CD4 or CD8 phenotype of responding clones was assigned using the separately sequenced CD4+ and CD8+ repertoires. Through fastp at Q25 and MiXCR, TCRdb rebuilt clones from the public reads, retaining in-frame beta chains. Every CDR3 protein is listed once, alongside the most common genes and DNA of its rows. The V and J calls and clone size come from TCRdb's table, not from the authors' own analysis. Here the sample has hundreds of thousands of distinct CDR3 sequences; more than 15% occur a single time. The biggest ten clones account for roughly 22% of the sample.

This clonotype was seen more than once but under ten times. Its antigen specificity is not known. Base-call qualities are not available, and no considerably larger clone is one nucleotide away. The cysteine opens and the phenylalanine closes a CDR3 of 14 amino acids. Kept here is only the CDR3 DNA, which spans 42 bases and is read in frame from base 1. CDR1 and CDR2, looked up from the germline V gene, are MNHEY and SVGAGI. Relative to germline, V is 2 bases shorter and J is 5 bases shorter, with 12 bases between their ends. Ficoll-Paque density gradient centrifugation was used to isolate PBMCs. Sample: PBMCs or a T cell subset sorted from them (not recorded which). This sequence uses TRBV6-5 and TRBJ2-5; TRBD1 is perhaps the D gene, given 5 matching bases. This TCR was sampled from a man in his late teens or twenties who had mild COVID-19 (a few samples of this study predate the infection). The sample titles of this study are shuffled in the database, so cell type and time point are left out; the donor was told from shared clones. The CDR3: CASSYGRARETQYF. DNA sequence: TGTGCCAGCAGTTACGGCAGGGCGCGGGAGACCCAGTACTTC.